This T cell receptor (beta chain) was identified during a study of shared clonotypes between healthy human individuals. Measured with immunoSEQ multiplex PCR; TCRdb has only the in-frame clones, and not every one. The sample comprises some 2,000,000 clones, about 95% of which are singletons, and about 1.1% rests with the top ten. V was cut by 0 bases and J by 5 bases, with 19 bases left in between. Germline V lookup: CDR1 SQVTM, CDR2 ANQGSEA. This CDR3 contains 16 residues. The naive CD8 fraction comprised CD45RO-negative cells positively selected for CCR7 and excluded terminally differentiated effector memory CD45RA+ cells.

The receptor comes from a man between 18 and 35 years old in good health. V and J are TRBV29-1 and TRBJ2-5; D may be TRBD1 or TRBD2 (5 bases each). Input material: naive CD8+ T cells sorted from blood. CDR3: CSVEDQGVGPEETQYF. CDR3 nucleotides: TGCAGCGTTGAAGATCAGGGTGTGGGACCGGAGGAGACCCAGTACTTC.